This T cell receptor (beta chain) was identified during a study of control samples from healthy donors and cancer patients. The CDR3 totals 13 residues. V was cut by 0 bases and J by 9 bases, with 9 bases left in between. The germline V gene encodes CDR1 MNHEY and CDR2 SVGAGI. Here immunoSEQ multiplex PCR was the method, and the copy in TCRdb shows in-frame clones only, minus some. Of some 170,000 clones detected, roughly 94% appear once; the ten largest clones hold approximately 15%. Material: PBMCs. This chain joins TRBV6-5 and TRBJ1-5; no clear D gene. The receptor was isolated from a man aged 55 to 70 with colorectal cancer. CDR3 bases: TGTGCCAGCAGTTACTCGGCGCAGGCGCCCCAGCATTTT. Translating it yields CASSYSAQAPQHF.